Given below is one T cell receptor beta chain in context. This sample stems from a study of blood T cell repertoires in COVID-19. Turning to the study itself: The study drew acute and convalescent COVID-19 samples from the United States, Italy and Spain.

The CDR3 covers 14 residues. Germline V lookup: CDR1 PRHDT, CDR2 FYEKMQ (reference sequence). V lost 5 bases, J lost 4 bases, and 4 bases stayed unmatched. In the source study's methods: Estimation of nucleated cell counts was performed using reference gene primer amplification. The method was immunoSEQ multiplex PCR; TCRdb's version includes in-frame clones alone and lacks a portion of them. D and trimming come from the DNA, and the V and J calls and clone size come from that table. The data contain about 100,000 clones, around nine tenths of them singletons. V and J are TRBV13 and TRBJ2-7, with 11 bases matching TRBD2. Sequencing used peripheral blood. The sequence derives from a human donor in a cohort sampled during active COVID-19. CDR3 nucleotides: TGTGCCAGCAGCATTACTAGCGGGAGTTACGAGCAGTACTTC. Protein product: CASSITSGSYEQYF.